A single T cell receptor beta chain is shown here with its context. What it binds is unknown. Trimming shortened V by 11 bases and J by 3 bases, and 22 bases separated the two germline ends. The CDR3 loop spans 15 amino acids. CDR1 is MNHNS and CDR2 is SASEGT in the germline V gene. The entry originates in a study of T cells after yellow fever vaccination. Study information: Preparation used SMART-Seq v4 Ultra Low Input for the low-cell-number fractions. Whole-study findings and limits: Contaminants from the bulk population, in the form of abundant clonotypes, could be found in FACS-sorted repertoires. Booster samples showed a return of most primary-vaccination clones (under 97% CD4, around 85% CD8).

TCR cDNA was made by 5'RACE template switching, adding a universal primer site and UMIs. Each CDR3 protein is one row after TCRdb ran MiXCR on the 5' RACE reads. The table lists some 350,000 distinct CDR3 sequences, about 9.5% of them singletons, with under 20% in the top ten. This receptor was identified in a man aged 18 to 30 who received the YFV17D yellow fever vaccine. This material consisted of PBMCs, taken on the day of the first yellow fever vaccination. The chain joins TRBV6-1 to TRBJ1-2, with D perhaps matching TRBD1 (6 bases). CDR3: CACSGSGTQDYGYTF. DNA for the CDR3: TGTGCCTGCTCGGGGTCCGGGACACAAGACTATGGCTACACCTTC.